This TCR beta chain was sequenced in a study of CD4+ T cells in melanoma. Sequencing used immunoSEQ multiplex PCR; TCRdb keeps in-frame clones, though not all of them. The table lists around 11,000 clones, about 72% of them singletons. General observations from the study: CD8+ T cell, macrophage and B cell function reportedly correlated with neoantigen-specific CD4+ T cells. Reportedly, melanoma neoantigen-specific CD4+ T cells showed varied differentiation states.

Concerning this clone itself: Its antigen is as yet unknown.

The germline gives CDR1 MNHEY, CDR2 SVGAGI. This CDR3 has 13 amino acids. V trimming: 6 bases; J trimming: 2 bases; junction bases outside the gene matches: 3. This TCR was sampled from a human donor with melanoma. The V gene is TRBV6-5, the J gene TRBJ1-2; TRBD1 matches 7 bases. The sample consisted of cells from a culture (not recorded whether cultured in vitro). Written as DNA, the CDR3 is TGTGCCAGCAGCCGGGACAGAAACTATGGCTACACCTTC. As protein: CASSRDRNYGYTF.